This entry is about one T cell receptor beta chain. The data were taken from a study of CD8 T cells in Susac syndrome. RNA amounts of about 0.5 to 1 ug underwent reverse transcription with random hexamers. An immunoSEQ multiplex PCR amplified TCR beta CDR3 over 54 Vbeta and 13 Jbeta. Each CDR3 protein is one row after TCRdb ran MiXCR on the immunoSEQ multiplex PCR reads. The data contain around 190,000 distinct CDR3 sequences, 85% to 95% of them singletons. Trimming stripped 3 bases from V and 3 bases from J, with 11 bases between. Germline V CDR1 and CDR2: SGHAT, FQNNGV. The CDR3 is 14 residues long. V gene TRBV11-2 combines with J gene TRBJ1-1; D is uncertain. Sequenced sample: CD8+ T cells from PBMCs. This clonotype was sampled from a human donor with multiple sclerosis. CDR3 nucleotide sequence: TGTGCCAGCAGCTTTCGCTCGAGGGACACTGAAGCTTTCTTT. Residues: CASSFRSRDTEAFF.